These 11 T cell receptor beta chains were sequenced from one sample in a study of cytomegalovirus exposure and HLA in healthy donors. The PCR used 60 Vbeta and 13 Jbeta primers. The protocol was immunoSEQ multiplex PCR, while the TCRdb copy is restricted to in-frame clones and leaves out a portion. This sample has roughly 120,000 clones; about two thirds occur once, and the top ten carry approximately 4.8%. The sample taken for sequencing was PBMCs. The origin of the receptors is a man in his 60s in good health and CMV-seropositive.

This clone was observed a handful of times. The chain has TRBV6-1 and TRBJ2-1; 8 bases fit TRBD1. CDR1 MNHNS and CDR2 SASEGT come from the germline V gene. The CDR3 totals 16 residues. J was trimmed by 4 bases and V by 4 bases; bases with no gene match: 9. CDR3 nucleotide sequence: TGTGCCAGCAGTGCTCCGACAGGGGCCCAATACAATGAGCAGTTCTTC. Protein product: CASSAPTGAQYNEQFF.

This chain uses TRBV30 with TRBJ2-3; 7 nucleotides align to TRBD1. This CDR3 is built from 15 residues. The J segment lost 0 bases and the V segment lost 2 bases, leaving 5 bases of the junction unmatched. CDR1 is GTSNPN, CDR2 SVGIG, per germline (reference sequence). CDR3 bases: TGTGCCTGGAGTCCGACAGGGTCTAGCACAGATACGCAGTATTTT. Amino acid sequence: CAWSPTGSSTDTQYF. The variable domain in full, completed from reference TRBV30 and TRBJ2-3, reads SQTIHQWPATLVQPVGSPLSLECTVEGTSNPNLYWYRQAAGRGLQLLFYSVGIGQISSEVPQNLSASRPQDRQFILSSKKLLLSDSGFYLCAWSPTGSSTDTQYFGPGTRLTVL.

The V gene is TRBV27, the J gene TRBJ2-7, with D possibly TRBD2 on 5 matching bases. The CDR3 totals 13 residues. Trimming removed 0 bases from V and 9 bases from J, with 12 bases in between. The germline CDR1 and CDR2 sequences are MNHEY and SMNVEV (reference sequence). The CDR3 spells CASSLSIGGGQYF. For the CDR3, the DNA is TGTGCCAGCAGTTTATCGATTGGTGGAGGGCAGTACTTC.

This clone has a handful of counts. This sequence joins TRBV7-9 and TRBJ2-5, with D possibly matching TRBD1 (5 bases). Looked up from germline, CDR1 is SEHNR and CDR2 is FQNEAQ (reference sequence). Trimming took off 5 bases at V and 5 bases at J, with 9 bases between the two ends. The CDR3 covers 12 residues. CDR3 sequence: CASSAYRETQYF. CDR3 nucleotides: TGTGCCAGCAGCGCCTACAGGGAGACCCAGTACTTC.

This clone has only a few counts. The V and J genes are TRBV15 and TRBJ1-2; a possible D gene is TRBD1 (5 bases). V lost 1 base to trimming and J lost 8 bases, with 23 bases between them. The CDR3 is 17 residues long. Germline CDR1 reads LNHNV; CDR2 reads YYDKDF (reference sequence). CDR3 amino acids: CATSRAPRSGEGWGYTF. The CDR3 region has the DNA TGTGCCACCAGCAGAGCCCCGAGGTCGGGGGAAGGTTGGGGCTACACCTTC.

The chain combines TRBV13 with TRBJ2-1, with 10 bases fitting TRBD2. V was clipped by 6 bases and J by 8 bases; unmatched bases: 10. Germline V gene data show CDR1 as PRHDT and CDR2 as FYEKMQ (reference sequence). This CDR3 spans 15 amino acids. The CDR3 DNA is TGTGCCAGCAGTTTGAGCGGGGGGGCCTTGGATGAGCAGTTCTTC. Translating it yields CASSLSGGALDEQFF.

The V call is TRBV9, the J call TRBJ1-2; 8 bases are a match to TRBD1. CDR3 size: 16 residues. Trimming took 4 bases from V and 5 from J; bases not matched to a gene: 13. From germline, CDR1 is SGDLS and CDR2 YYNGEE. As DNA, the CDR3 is TGTGCCAGCAGCCGGGGACAGGCAGACTTCAATTATGGCTACACCTTC. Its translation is CASSRGQADFNYGYTF.

In DNA form, the CDR3 reads TGTGCCAGCAGCGTAGATTTGGGGAGCTCCTACGAGCAGTACTTC. It yields the protein CASSVDLGSSYEQYF. This rearrangement joins TRBV9 to TRBJ2-7; D possibly corresponds to TRBD2 (5 bases). The CDR3 runs to 15 residues. Trimming took 0 bases from V and 0 from J, leaving 10 bases between them. Germline-derived CDR1 and CDR2 are SGDLS and YYNGEE.

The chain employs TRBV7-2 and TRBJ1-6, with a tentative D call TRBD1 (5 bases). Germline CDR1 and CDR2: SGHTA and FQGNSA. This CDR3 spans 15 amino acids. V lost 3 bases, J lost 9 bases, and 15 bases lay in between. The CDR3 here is CASSFGASRSSPLHF. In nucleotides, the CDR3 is TGTGCCAGCAGCTTTGGGGCCAGCCGGTCTTCACCCCTCCACTTT.

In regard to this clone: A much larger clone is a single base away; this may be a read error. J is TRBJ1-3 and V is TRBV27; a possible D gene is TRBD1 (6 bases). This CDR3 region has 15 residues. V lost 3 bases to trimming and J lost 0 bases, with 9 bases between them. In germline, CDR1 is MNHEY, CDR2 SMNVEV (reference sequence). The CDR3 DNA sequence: TGTGCCAGCAGTTTTCAGGGGAACTCTGGAAACACCATATATTTT. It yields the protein CASSFQGNSGNTIYF.

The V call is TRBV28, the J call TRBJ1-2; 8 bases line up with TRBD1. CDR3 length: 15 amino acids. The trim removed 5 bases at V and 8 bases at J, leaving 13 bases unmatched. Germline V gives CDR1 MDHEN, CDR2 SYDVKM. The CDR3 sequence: CASSLGQGRFGGYTF. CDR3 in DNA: TGTGCCAGCAGTCTCGGACAGGGAAGATTTGGGGGCTACACCTTC.